The present T cell receptor (beta chain) was sequenced within a study of cytomegalovirus exposure and HLA in healthy donors. Study overall: Previous work identified 120 million or so unique TCR beta sequences from around 200 million T cells.

Germline V gene data show CDR1 as SGHDT and CDR2 as YYEEEE. The length of the CDR3 is 14 residues. The V and J ends lost 1 base and 4 bases respectively, with 8 bases between them. The primer mix had 60 Vbeta and 13 Jbeta primers. Clones were sequenced by immunoSEQ multiplex PCR, and TCRdb holds only the in-frame ones, with some missing. Here the sample spans about 150,000 clones, over 80% being singletons. When sampled, the donors appeared nominally healthy, though they likely had unrecorded immune exposures. This chain links TRBV5-6 with TRBJ1-4, with a weak D call TRBD1 (5 bases). Specimen: PBMCs. This clonotype was sampled from a boy between 2 and 10 years old in good health and CMV-seronegative. CDR3 coding DNA: TGTGCCAGCAGCTTGTACAGGAGTAATGAAAAACTGTTTTTT. This gives the protein CASSLYRSNEKLFF.